The 14 T cell receptor beta chains below all came from one sample that was sequenced in a study of T cell responses to AZD1222 COVID-19 vaccine (dated by TCRdb to the early 2020s). In light of the paper, this sample's time point label describes: about 28 days (+/-7) after the second vaccine dose. The library was produced with the immunoSEQ multiplex PCR assay. This immuneACCESS table, as held by TCRdb, lists in-frame sequences with V and J called but not all clones. Of the missing ones, under half trace to an unresolved V gene in checked studies; the others have no known cause. This sample comprises 70,000 to 90,000 clones, around 86% of them detected only once. Less than 20% of the sample goes to the ten largest clones. The starting material was peripheral blood, obtained 28 days after the second AZD1222 dose. The receptor set was obtained from an adult who received the AZD1222 COVID-19 vaccine.

The chain employs TRBV10-3 and TRBJ1-2, with 7 bases matching TRBD1. V gave up 3 bases and J gave up 2 bases; unmatched junction bases: 0. The CDR3 extends over 13 amino acids. CDR1 is ENHRY and CDR2 is SYGVKD in the germline V gene. The CDR3: CAISEQGNYGYTF. The CDR3 DNA sequence: TGTGCCATCAGTGAACAGGGGAACTATGGCTACACCTTC.

This clone was counted a single time. The genes are TRBV7-8 and TRBJ1-2; TRBD1 matches 7 bases. The CDR3 totals 15 residues. CDR1 is SGHVS and CDR2 is FQNEAQ in the germline V gene. Trimming removed 0 bases from V and 4 bases from J; junction bases left unmatched: 5. The CDR3 nucleotides are TGTGCCAGCAGCTTAGCAGGGGGCGACGGCTATGGCTACACCTTC. Translation: CASSLAGGDGYGYTF.

The gene calls are TRBV5-6 and TRBJ2-1, with D hard to call. Germline CDR1 and CDR2: SGHDT and YYEEEE. This CDR3 spans 18 amino acids. Trimming took off 0 bases at V and 5 bases at J, with 21 bases between the two ends. This CDR3 is CASSLALRRTASHNEQFF. CDR3 DNA sequence: TGTGCCAGCAGCTTGGCCCTTCGCCGCACGGCGTCGCACAATGAGCAGTTCTTC.

CDR3 amino acids: CAWRRGGSEQYF. CDR3 sequence (DNA): TGTGCCTGGCGCAGGGGAGGGTCCGAGCAGTACTTC. The chain carries TRBV30 and TRBJ2-7, with D perhaps TRBD2 (7 bases). There are 12 residues in the CDR3. Between the trimmed V and J ends, which lost 5 bases and 6 bases, there was a span of 14 bases. Per germline, CDR1 GTSNPN and CDR2 SVGIG (reference sequence).

The rearrangement uses TRBV3-1 (or the pseudogene TRBV3-2) and TRBJ2-3; D possibly matches TRBD1 or TRBD2 (5 bases each). Germline-derived CDR1 and CDR2 are LGHDT and YNNKEL (reference sequence). Trimming shortened V by 3 bases and J by 0 bases, and 10 bases separated the two germline ends. The CDR3 covers 15 residues. The CDR3 here is CASSQGWGSTDTQYF. CDR3 DNA sequence: TGTGCCAGCAGCCAGGGGTGGGGGAGCACAGATACGCAGTATTTT.

The J gene is TRBJ2-3, the V gene TRBV3-1 (or the pseudogene TRBV3-2), with D possibly matching TRBD1 (6 bases). The CDR3 is 17 residues long. Germline V gene sequence: CDR1 LGHDT, CDR2 YNNKEL (reference sequence). V was clipped by 0 bases and J by 3 bases, with 16 bases between them. The CDR3 loop is CASSQDLTGQGTDTQYF. The CDR3 DNA reads TGTGCCAGCAGCCAAGATTTGACGGGGCAGGGGACAGATACGCAGTATTTT.

The chain couples TRBV24-1 to TRBJ1-2, with 7 bases aligning to TRBD1. The trim removed 5 bases at V and 0 bases at J, leaving 2 bases unmatched. This CDR3 is 14 amino acids long. Germline lookup yields CDR1 KGHDR and CDR2 SFDVKD. The CDR3 DNA is TGTGCCACCAGTGGGACAGGTACTAACTATGGCTACACCTTC. Residues: CATSGTGTNYGYTF.

This sequence joins TRBV5-4 and TRBJ2-5; unclear D gene. The V and J ends lost 10 bases and 2 bases respectively, with 15 bases between them. The V gene's germline CDR1 is SGHNT and CDR2 YYREEE (reference sequence). The CDR3 runs 13 residues. The CDR3 region is CAARIKGQETQYF. In DNA, the CDR3 is TGTGCCGCCCGGATAAAGGGTCAAGAGACCCAGTACTTC. The full variable domain, with the rest looked up from reference TRBV5-4 and TRBJ2-5, is ETGVTQSPTHLIKTRGQQVTLRCSSQSGHNTVSWYQQALGQGPQFIFQYYREEENGRGNFPPRFSGLQFPNYSSELNVNALELDDSALYLCAARIKGQETQYFGPGTRLLVL.

The genes are TRBV11-1 and TRBJ2-3; D gene uncertain. CDR3 length: 14 amino acids. V was shortened by 4 bases and J by 2 bases, with 10 bases between the two germline ends. Per germline, CDR1 SGHAT and CDR2 FQDESV (reference sequence). The CDR3 loop is CASSSPPNTDTQYF. DNA for the CDR3: TGTGCCAGCAGCTCCCCCCCGAACACAGATACGCAGTATTTT.

The count of this clone is one. V and J are TRBV2 and TRBJ1-5; D is unresolved. Trimming removed 6 bases from V and 1 base from J, with 10 bases in between. Germline-derived CDR1 and CDR2 are SNHLY and FYNNEI. The CDR3 has 14 amino acids. CDR3 residues: CASRGERSNQPQHF. For the CDR3, the DNA is TGTGCCAGCAGGGGAGAGAGAAGCAATCAGCCCCAGCATTTT.

This sequence joins TRBV5-1 and TRBJ1-6; a weak D match, TRBD1 (5 bases). V lost 7 bases to trimming and J lost 8 bases, with 16 bases between them. The CDR3 contains 14 residues. Germline V CDR1 and CDR2: SGHRS, YFSETQ. The CDR3 nucleotides are TGCGCCAGCGCTTCCGGGGGAGGGTATTCACCCCTCCACTTT. Its translation: CASASGGGYSPLHF.

This clone has more than one count but fewer than ten. Other DNA variants within this sample encode the same CDR3. The chain recombines TRBV12-3 or TRBV12-4 with TRBJ2-7; D might be TRBD2 (7 bases). The CDR3 is 12 amino acids. The V end was cut by 6 bases, the J end by 2 bases, with 8 bases between. The CDR3 reads CASSGGPYEQYF. The CDR3 nucleotides read TGTGCCAGCAGCGGGGGGCCCTACGAGCAGTACTTC.

The chain recombines TRBV19 with TRBJ1-1; 7 positions match TRBD1. J was trimmed by 5 bases and V by 7 bases; bases with no gene match: 7. CDR1 is LNHDA, CDR2 SQIVND, per germline (reference sequence). This CDR3 spans 13 amino acids. The CDR3 here is CASNNDRDTEAFF. CDR3 sequence (DNA): TGTGCCAGTAATAACGACAGGGATACTGAAGCTTTCTTT.

The chain uses TRBV30 and TRBJ1-2; D is uncertain. CDR1 and CDR2 from the germline V gene are GTSNPN and SVGIG (reference sequence). This CDR3 has 13 residues. Deletions cut 2 bases from V and 4 bases from J, with 11 bases between. The CDR3 reads CAWSMDVGYGYTF. CDR3 DNA: TGTGCCTGGAGTATGGACGTGGGCTATGGCTACACCTTC. Variable domain in full (rest from reference TRBV30 and TRBJ1-2): SQTIHQWPATLVQPVGSPLSLECTVEGTSNPNLYWYRQAAGRGLQLLFYSVGIGQISSEVPQNLSASRPQDRQFILSSKKLLLSDSGFYLCAWSMDVGYGYTFGSGTRLTVV.